This TCR beta chain was obtained from a study of regulatory T cells in long-lasting Graves disease. Time point denoted: newly diagnosed GD, antithyroid drugs for less than 3 months. After RNA was extracted from PBMCs, the TCR library was made from it. The authors diagnosed Graves' disease using American Thyroid Association guidelines. This clonotype was seen many times. Antigen specificity is unknown. Library construction for TCR beta used iRepertoire HTBI primers and Arm-PCR of CDR3 regions. Authors' methods: Across samples, roughly 58 TRBV and roughly 13 TRBJ segments were found. TCRdb ran MiXCR on the multiplex PCR reads and lists one entry per CDR3 protein. None of the V and J calls come from the authors' own analysis; TCRdb made them. The data contain about 540,000 distinct CDR3 sequences, roughly 12% of them seen just once; the ten biggest clones take up about 10%. The CDR3 is 13 residues long. Germline CDR1 is ENHRY and CDR2 is SYGVKD. After removal of 6 bases from V and 2 bases from J, the junction contained 3 bases not matched to a gene.

Findings and limits, study-wide: TCR diversity in persistent Graves' patients was below that of newly diagnosed ones.

This sample also belongs to another study, concerning T cells in Graves' hyperthyroidism and ophthalmopathy. From that report: A first-round RT-PCR of the TCR CDR3 used the HTBI primer set.

Specimen: peripheral blood mononuclear cells (PBMCs), collected at new diagnosis, from a patient treated with antithyroid drugs. J is TRBJ2-5 and V is TRBV10-3; 7 nucleotides align to TRBD1. This clonotype originated in a man under 40 with Graves disease. CDR3 DNA sequence: TGTGCCATCAGGCCGGGACAGCAAGAGACCCAGTACTTC. Protein: CAIRPGQQETQYF.